This TCR beta chain was sequenced in a study of blood T cell repertoires in COVID-19. Study-level information: Sites across the United States, Italy and Spain contributed samples from acute and convalescent COVID-19. The cDNA or gDNA used as material had been derived from T cells, B-cell-depleted T cells, or PBMCs.

Original handling: Estimation of nucleated cell counts relied on the amplification of reference gene primers. Sequenced by immunoSEQ multiplex PCR; TCRdb stores in-frame clones only, minus some. V and J calls and clone size follow that table, whereas D and trimming were derived from the DNA. The sample comprises around 140,000 clones, approximately 82% of which are singletons, and more than 1.5% rests with the top ten. Germline lookup yields CDR1 SGHDN and CDR2 FVKESK. V was clipped by 1 base and J by 10 bases; unmatched bases: 8. The CDR3 sequence is 15 residues long. This clonotype was sampled from a human donor in a cohort sampled during active COVID-19. Source material: peripheral blood. The J gene is TRBJ2-1, the V gene TRBV14; 9 bases align to TRBD2. CDR3 protein: CASSQVAGGPQEQFF. The CDR3 DNA reads TGTGCCAGCAGCCAAGTGGCGGGAGGGCCGCAGGAGCAGTTCTTC.